The source of this T cell receptor beta chain is a study of blood T cell repertoires in COVID-19. In the study overall: COVID-19 samples collected from the United States, Italy and Spain covered acute and convalescent phases. T cells, B-cell-depleted T cells, or PBMCs provided the cDNA or gDNA that served as material.

Looked up from germline, CDR1 is SGDLS and CDR2 is YYNGEE. The CDR3 has 16 residues. V lost 0 bases and J lost 5, with 17 bases in between. In the study's own analysis: Estimation of nucleated cell counts was performed using reference gene primer amplification. Some clones are missing from TCRdb's copy, which holds only in-frame ones; the method was immunoSEQ multiplex PCR. V and J calls and clone size are as listed in that table; D and trimming were resolved from the DNA. The top ten clones hold roughly two fifths of a sample with 130,000 to 150,000 clones, 87% of them seen once. The sequencing sample was made of peripheral blood. The TCR sequence derives from a man aged 45-60 years who had recovered from COVID-19. The chain is built from TRBV9 and TRBJ1-1, with a possible D match to TRBD1 (6 bases). In DNA form, the CDR3 reads TGTGCCAGCAGCGTAGGTTCTGGGGGGGGCCGAACTGAAGCTTTCTTT. Translating gives CASSVGSGGGRTEAFF.